This TCR beta chain was sequenced in a study of OX40 agonist ivuxolimab in advanced cancers. Study background: One patient with hepatocellular carcinoma and two with cutaneous melanoma, three in all, had partial responses. Study results and caveats: In the 0.1 to 3.0 mg/kg range, CD4+ and CD8+ blood T cells had expanded clonally by week 6. Low levels of normalized T-cell clonal expansion also appeared in some nonresponders. Clonal expansion among partial responders at 0.1-3.0 mg/kg ranked near the lowest.

Profiling relied on immunoSEQ multiplex PCR, and the TCRdb table lists in-frame clones only, not all of them. The sample lists approximately 40,000 clones, around 83% occurring once. Comments on this clone: Its specificity is not known.

The CDR3 totals 18 residues. Per germline, CDR1 ENHRY and CDR2 SYGVKD. After removal of 3 bases from V and 0 bases from J, the junction contained 6 bases not matched to a gene. The receptor was derived from an adult with an advanced solid tumor such as melanoma, head and neck, liver or kidney cancer. V and J are TRBV10-3 and TRBJ2-6; TRBD2 matches 9 bases. Source: CD4+ or CD8+ T cells sorted from blood, taken in a trial of the OX40 agonist ivuxolimab. As DNA, the CDR3 is TGTGCCATCAGTGACGGGGCGGGAGGGACCTCTGGGGCCAACGTCCTGACTTTC. Translated, it gives CAISDGAGGTSGANVLTF.